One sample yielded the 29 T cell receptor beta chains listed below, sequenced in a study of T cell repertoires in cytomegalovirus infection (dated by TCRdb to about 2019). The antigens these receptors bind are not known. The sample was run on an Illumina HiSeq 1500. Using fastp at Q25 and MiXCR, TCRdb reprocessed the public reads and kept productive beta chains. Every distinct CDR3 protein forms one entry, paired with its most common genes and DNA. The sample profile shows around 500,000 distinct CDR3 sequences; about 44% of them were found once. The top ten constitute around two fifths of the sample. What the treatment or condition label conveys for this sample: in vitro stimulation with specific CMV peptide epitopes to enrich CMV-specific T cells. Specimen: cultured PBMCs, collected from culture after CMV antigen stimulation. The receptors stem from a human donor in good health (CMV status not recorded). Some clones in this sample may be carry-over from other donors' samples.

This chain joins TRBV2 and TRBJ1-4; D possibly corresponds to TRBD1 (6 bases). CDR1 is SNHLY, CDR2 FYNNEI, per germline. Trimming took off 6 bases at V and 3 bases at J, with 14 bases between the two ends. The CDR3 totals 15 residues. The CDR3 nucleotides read TGTGCCAGCAGCTTAAACAGGGTGTCTAATGAAAAACTGTTTTTT. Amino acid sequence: CASSLNRVSNEKLFF.

The DNA of the CDR3 is TGTGCCAGCTCCCGCGGTACTAGCGGAGCTAATGAGCAGTTCTTC. As protein: CASSRGTSGANEQFF. The V gene is TRBV18, the J gene TRBJ2-1; TRBD2 agrees at 8 bases. The CDR3 extends over 15 amino acids. CDR1 KGHSH and CDR2 LQKENI come from the germline V gene. V lost 6 bases and J lost 7; bases outside the gene matches: 11.

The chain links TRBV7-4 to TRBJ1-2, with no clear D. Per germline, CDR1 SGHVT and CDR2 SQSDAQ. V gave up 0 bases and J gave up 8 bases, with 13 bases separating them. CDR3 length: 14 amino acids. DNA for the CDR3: TGTGCCAGCAGCTTAGCGACGGCCCCCTGGGGCTACACCTTC. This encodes CASSLATAPWGYTF.

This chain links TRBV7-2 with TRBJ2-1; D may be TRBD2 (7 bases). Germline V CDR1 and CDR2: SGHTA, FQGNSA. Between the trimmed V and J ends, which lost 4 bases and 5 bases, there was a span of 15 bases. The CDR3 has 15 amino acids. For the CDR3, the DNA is TGTGCCAGCAGCTGGGCGGGGGCCCCCAACAATGAGCAGTTCTTC. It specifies CASSWAGAPNNEQFF.

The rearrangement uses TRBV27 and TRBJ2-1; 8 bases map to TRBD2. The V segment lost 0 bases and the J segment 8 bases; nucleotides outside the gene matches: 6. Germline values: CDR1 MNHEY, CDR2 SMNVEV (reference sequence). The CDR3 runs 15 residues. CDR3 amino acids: CASSLSKLAVDEQFF. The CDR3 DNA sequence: TGTGCCAGCAGTTTATCGAAACTAGCGGTGGATGAGCAGTTCTTC.

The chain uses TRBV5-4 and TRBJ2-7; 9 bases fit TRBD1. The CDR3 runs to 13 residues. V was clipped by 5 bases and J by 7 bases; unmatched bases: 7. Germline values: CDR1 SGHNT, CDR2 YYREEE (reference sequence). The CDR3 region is CASSLSGTGEQYF. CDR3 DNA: TGTGCCAGCAGTTTATCCGGGACAGGGGAGCAGTACTTC. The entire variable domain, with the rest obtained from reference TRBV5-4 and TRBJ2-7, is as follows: ETGVTQSPTHLIKTRGQQVTLRCSSQSGHNTVSWYQQALGQGPQFIFQYYREEENGRGNFPPRFSGLQFPNYSSELNVNALELDDSALYLCASSLSGTGEQYFGPGTRLTVT.

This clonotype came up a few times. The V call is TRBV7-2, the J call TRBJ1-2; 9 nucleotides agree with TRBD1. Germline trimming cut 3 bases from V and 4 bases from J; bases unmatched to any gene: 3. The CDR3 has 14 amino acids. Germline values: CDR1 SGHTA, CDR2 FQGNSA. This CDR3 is CASSLDRGAYGYTF. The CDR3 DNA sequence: TGTGCCAGCAGCTTGGACAGGGGAGCCTATGGCTACACCTTC.

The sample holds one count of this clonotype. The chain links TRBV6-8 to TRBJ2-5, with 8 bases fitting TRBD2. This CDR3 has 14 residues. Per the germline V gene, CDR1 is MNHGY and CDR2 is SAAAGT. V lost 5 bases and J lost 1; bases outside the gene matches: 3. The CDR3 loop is CASSVSGAQETQYF. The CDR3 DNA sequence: TGTGCCAGCAGTGTTAGCGGGGCCCAAGAGACCCAGTACTTC.

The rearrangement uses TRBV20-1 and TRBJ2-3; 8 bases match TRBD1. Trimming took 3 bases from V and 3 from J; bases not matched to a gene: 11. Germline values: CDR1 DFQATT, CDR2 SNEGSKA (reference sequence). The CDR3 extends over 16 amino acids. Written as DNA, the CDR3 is TGCAGTGCTAGGGCCACAGGGGGGAGTGGAACAGATACGCAGTATTTT. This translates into CSARATGGSGTDTQYF.

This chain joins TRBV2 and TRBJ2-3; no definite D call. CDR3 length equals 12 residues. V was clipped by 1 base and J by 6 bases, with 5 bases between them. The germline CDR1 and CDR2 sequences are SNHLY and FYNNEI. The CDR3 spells CASSEGSDTQYF. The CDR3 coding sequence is TGTGCCAGCAGTGAAGGTTCCGATACGCAGTATTTT.

DNA of the CDR3: TGTGCCAGCAGGTTCTCCGGGGGAGCCACTGAAGCTTTCTTT. Translation gives CASRFSGGATEAFF. This chain uses TRBV5-5 with TRBJ1-1, with D maybe TRBD1 (5 bases). The CDR3 is 14 residues long. The germline V gene has CDR1 SGHKS and CDR2 YYEKEE (reference sequence). Trimming removed 5 bases at V and 4 bases at J, with 15 bases between.

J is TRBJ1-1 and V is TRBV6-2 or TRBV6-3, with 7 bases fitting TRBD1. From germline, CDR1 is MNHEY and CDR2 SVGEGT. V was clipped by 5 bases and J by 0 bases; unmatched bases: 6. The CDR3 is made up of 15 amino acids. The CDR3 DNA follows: TGTGCCAGCAGTCATTGGGACAGATTGAACACTGAAGCTTTCTTT. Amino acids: CASSHWDRLNTEAFF.

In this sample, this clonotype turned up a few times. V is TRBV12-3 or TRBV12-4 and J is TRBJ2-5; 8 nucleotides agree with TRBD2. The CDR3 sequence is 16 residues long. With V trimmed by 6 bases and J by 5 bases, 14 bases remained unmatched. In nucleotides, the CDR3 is TGTGCCAGCAGCGACGCTAGAGTAGCGGGGAGGGAGACCCAGTACTTC. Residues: CASSDARVAGRETQYF.

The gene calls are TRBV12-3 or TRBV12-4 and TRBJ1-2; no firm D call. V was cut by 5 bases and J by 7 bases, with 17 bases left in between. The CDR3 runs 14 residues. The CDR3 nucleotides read TGTGCCAGCAGTCCCTCCGCCCCTTTTGGTGGCTACACCTTC. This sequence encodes CASSPSAPFGGYTF.

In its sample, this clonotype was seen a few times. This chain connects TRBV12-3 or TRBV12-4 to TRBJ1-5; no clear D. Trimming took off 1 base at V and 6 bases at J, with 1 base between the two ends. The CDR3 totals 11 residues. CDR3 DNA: TGTGCCAGCAGTTTAGGTCAGCCCCAGCATTTT. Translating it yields CASSLGQPQHF.

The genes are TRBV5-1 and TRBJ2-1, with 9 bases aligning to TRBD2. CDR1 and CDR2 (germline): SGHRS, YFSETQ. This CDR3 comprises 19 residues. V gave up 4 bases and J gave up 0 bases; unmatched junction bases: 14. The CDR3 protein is CASSLKSSGARSSYNEQFF. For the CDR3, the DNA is TGCGCCAGCAGCCTAAAATCTAGCGGGGCCCGGAGCTCCTACAATGAGCAGTTCTTC. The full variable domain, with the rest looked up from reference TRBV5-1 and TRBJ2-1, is KAGVTQTPRYLIKTRGQQVTLSCSPISGHRSVSWYQQTPGQGLQFLFEYFSETQRNKGNFPGRFSGRQFSNSRSEMNVSTLELGDSALYLCASSLKSSGARSSYNEQFFGPGTRLTVL.

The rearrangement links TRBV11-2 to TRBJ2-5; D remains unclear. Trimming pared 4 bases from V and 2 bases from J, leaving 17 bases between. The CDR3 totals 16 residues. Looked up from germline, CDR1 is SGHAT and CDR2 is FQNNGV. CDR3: CASSSAAQDGQETQYF. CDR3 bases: TGTGCCAGCAGCTCGGCCGCGCAGGATGGGCAAGAGACCCAGTACTTC.

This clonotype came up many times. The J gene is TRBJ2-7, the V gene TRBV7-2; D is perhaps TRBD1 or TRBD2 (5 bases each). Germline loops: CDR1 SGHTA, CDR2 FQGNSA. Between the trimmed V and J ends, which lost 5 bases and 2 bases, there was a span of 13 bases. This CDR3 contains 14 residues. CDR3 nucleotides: TGTGCCAGCAGCCCCCGGGACGGCGCCTACGAGCAGTACTTC. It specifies CASSPRDGAYEQYF.

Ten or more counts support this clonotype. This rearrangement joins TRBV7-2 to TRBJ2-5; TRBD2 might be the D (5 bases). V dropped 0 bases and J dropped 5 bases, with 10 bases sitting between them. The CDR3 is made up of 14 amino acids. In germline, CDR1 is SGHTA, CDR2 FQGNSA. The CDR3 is CASSLAGTGETQYF. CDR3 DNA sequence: TGTGCCAGCAGCTTAGCGGGTACGGGGGAGACCCAGTACTTC.

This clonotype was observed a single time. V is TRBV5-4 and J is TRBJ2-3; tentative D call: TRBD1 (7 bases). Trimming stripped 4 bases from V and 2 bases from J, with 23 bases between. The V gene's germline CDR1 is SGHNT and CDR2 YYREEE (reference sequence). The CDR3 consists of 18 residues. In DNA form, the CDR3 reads TGTGCCAGCAGCAGAACGCAGGGGGGAAGGTTGATCACAGATACGCAGTATTTT. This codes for CASSRTQGGRLITDTQYF.

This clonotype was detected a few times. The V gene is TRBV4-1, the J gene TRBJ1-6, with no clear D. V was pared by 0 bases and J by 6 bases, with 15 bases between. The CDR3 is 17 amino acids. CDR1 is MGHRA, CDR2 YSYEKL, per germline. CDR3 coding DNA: TGCGCCAGCAGCCAAGATCCGGGTTGGATCTCTAATTCACCCCTCCACTTT. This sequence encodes CASSQDPGWISNSPLHF.

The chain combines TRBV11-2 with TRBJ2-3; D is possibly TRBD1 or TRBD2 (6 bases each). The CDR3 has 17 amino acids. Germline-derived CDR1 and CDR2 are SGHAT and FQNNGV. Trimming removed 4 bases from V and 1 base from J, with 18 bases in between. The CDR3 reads CASSSHPGAPGTDTQYF. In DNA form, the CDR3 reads TGTGCCAGCAGCTCCCACCCGGGGGCTCCCGGCACAGATACGCAGTATTTT.

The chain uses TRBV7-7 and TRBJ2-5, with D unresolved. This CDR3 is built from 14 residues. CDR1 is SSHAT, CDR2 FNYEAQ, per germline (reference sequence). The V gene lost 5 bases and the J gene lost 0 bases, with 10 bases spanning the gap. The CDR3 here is CASSGRPDQETQYF. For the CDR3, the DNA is TGTGCCAGCAGCGGCAGGCCAGACCAAGAGACCCAGTACTTC.

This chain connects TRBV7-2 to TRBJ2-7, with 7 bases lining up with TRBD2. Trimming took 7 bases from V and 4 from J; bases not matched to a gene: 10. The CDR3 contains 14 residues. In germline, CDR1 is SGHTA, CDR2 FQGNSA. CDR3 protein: CASTIAWGGYEQYF. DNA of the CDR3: TGTGCCAGCACCATCGCGTGGGGGGGATACGAGCAGTACTTC.

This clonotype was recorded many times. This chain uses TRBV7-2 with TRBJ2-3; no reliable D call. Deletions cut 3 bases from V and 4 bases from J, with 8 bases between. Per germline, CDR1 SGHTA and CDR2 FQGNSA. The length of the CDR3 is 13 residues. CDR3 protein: CASSFGTSDTQYF. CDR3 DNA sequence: TGTGCCAGCAGCTTCGGTACCTCAGATACGCAGTATTTT.

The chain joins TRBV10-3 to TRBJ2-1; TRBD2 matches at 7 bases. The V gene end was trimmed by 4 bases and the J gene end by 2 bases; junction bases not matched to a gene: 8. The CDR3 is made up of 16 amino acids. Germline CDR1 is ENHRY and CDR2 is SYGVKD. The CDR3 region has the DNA TGTGCCATCAGTGCGAAGAGCGGGACGGCCTACAATGAGCAGTTCTTC. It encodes CAISAKSGTAYNEQFF.

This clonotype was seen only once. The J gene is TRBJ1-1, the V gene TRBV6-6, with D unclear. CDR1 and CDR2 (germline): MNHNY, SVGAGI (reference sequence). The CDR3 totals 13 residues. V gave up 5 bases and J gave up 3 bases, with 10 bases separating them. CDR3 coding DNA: TGTGCCAGCAGTGTAAGGGCCGACACTGAAGCTTTCTTT. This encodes CASSVRADTEAFF.

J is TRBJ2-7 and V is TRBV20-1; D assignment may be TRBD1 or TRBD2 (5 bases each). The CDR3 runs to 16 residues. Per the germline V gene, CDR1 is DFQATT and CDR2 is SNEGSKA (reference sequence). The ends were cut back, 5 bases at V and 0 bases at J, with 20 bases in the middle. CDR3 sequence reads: CSAALHLGTGSYEQYF. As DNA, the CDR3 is TGCAGTGCTGCTTTACACTTGGGGACGGGCTCCTACGAGCAGTACTTC.

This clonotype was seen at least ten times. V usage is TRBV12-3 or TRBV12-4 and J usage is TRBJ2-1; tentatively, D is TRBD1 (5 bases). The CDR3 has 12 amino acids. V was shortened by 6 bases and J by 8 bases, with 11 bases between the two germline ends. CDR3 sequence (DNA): TGTGCCAGCAGCCCATTAGGGGATGAGCAGTTCTTC. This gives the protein CASSPLGDEQFF.